This TCR beta chain emerged from a study of cytomegalovirus exposure and HLA in healthy donors. Study-level results: Most TCR sequences were seen very rarely across donors, but some public TCRs occurred in many. In vitro assays verified that a few CMV-associated chains recognized CMV antigens specifically.

Concerning this clone itself: Its antigen is unidentified.

PCR involved 60 Vbeta and 13 Jbeta primers. Sequenced by immunoSEQ multiplex PCR; TCRdb stores in-frame clones only, minus some. Of around 100,000 clones in the sample, about four fifths were seen once. Sequencing used PBMCs. The origin of this receptor is a man in his forties or fifties in good health and CMV-seropositive.

DNA of the CDR3: TGCAGTGCGGGGGGTAATGGCTACACCTTC. Protein: CSAGGNGYTF. This chain joins TRBV20-1 and TRBJ1-2, with a weak D call TRBD1 (5 bases). The germline V gene encodes CDR1 DFQATT and CDR2 SNEGSKA (reference sequence). This CDR3 has 10 residues. V lost 6 bases and J 6 bases, leaving 8 bases between the germline ends.